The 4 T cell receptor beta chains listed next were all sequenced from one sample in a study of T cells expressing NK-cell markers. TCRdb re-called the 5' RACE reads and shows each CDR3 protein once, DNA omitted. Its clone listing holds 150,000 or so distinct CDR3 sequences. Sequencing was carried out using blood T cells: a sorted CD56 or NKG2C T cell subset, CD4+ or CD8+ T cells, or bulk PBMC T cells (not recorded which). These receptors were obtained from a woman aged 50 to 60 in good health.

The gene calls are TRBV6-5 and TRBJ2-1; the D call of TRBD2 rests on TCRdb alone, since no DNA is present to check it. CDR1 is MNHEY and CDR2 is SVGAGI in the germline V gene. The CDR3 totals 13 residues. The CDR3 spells CAGGPREGNEQFF.

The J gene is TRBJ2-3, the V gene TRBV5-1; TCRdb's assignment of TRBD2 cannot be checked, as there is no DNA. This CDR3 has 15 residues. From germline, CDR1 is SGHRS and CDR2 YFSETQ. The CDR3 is CASGLAGGSSDTQYF.

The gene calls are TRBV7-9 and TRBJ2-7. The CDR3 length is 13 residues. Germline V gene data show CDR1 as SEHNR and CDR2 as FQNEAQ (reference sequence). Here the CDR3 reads CASSPKNSYEQYF.

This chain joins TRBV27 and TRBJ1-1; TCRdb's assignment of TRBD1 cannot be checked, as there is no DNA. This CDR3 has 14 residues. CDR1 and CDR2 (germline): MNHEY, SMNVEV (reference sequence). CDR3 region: CASSFDRLGTEAFF.